The source of this TCR beta chain is a study of blood T cell repertoires in COVID-19. Study background: Specimens from acute and convalescent COVID-19 originated in the United States, Italy and Spain. The cDNA or gDNA used as material had been derived from T cells, B-cell-depleted T cells, or PBMCs.

Some clones are missing from TCRdb's copy, which holds only in-frame ones; the method was immunoSEQ multiplex PCR. This repertoire shows roughly 66,000 clones, less than 85% found once; its top ten account for under 7%. Germline V gives CDR1 SGHTA, CDR2 FQGNSA. The CDR3 contains 16 residues. V lost 0 bases to trimming and J lost 4 bases, with 10 bases between them. The TCR comes from a man between 60 and 75 years old with acute or convalescent COVID-19. Sequencing was performed on peripheral blood. This chain connects TRBV7-2 to TRBJ1-6; possibly TRBD1 for D (5 bases). CDR3 loop: CASSLASTAYNSPLHF. The DNA for the CDR3 is TGTGCCAGCAGCTTAGCATCGACAGCTTATAATTCACCCCTCCACTTT.